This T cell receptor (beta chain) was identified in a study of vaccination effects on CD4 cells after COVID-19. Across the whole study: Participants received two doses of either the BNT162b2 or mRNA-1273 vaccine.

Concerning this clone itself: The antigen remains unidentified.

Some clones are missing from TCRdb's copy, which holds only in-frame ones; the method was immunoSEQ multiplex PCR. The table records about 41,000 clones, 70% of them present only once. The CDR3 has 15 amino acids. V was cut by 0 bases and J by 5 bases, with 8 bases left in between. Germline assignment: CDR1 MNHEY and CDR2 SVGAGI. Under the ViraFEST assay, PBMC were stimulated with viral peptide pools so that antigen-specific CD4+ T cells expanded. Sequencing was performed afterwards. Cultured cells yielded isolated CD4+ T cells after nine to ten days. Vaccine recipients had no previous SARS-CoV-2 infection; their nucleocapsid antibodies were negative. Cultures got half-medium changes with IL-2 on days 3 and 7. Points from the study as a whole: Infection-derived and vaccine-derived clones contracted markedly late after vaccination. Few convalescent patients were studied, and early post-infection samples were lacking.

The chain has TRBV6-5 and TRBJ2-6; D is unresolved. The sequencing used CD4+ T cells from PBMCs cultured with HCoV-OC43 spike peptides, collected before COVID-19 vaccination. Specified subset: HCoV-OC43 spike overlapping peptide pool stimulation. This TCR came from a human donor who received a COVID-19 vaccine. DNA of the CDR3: TGTGCCAGCAGTTACTCGACGACCCGGGCCAACGTCCTGACTTTC. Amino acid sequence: CASSYSTTRANVLTF.